This TCR beta chain comes out of a study of cytomegalovirus exposure and HLA in healthy donors. Study-level information: Previous work identified roughly 110 million unique TCR beta sequences from about 179 million T cells.

The PCR was carried out with 60 Vbeta primers and 13 Jbeta primers. Here immunoSEQ multiplex PCR was the method, and the copy in TCRdb shows in-frame clones only, minus some. Here the sample spans roughly 180,000 clones, 85% being singletons. CDR1 MNHNS and CDR2 SASEGT come from the germline V gene. There are 13 residues in the CDR3. V gave up 11 bases and J gave up 4 bases; unmatched junction bases: 6. Sequences were obtained from PBMCs. V is TRBV6-1 and J is TRBJ1-4, with TRBD1 matching 8 bases. This clonotype originated in a boy younger than 10 in good health and CMV-seronegative. For the CDR3, the DNA is TGTGCCGTCGGACAGGGCGATAATGAAAAACTGTTTTTT. Translating gives CAVGQGDNEKLFF.